The clone carrying this T cell receptor (beta chain) was counted a few times. The antigen remains unidentified. The sample holds other DNA sequences that translate to the same CDR3. The assay was immunoSEQ multiplex PCR, and TCRdb's table has in-frame clones only and misses some. Among approximately 720,000 clones listed, about two thirds were seen once. CDR3 length equals 12 residues. CDR1 MDHEN and CDR2 SYDVKM come from the germline V gene. The ends were cut back, 1 base at V and 8 bases at J, with 5 bases in the middle. The record originates from a study of shared clonotypes between healthy human individuals. The study's findings and limits: What limited the represented genetic and exposure-history diversity was the small number of donors.

The V call is TRBV28, the J call TRBJ1-4; unclear D gene. This TCR was recovered from a woman in her 30s in good health. Sequenced: memory CD4+ T cells sorted from blood. Specified subset: CD45RA-negative fraction. The CDR3 sequence is CASSLLGEKLFF. Written as DNA, the CDR3 is TGTGCCAGCAGTTTATTGGGGGAAAAACTGTTTTTT. The full variable domain, rest sourced from reference TRBV28 and TRBJ1-4, is DVKVTQSSRYLVKRTGEKVFLECVQDMDHENMFWYRQDPGLGLRLIYFSYDVKMKEKGDIPEGYSVSREKKERFSLILESASTNQTSMYLCASSLLGEKLFFGSGTQLSVL.